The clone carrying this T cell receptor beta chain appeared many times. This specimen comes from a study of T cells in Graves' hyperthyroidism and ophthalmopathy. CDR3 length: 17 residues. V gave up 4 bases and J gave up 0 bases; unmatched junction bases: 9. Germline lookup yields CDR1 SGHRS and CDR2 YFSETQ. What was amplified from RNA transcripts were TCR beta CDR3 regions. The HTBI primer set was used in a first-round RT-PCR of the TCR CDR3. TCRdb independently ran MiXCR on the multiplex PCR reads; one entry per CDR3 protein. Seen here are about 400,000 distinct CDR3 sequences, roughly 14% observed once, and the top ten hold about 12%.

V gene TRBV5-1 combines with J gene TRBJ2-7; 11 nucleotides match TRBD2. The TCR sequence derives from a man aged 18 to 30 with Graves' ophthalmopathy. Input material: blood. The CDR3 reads CASSLGLAGLSSYEQYF. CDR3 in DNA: TGCGCCAGCAGCCTCGGACTAGCGGGCCTTAGCTCCTACGAGCAGTACTTC. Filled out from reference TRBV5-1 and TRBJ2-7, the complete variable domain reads KAGVTQTPRYLIKTRGQQVTLSCSPISGHRSVSWYQQTPGQGLQFLFEYFSETQRNKGNFPGRFSGRQFSNSRSEMNVSTLELGDSALYLCASSLGLAGLSSYEQYFGPGTRLTVT.